This TCR beta chain comes out of a study of molecular identifiers for immune sequencing clone quantification. There are many counts of this clonotype. The germline V gene has CDR1 MGHRA and CDR2 YSYEKL. This CDR3 has 15 amino acids. V was shortened by 6 bases and J by 2 bases, with 17 bases between the two germline ends. TCRdb called the PCR reads again in MiXCR, with one record for every CDR3 protein. The table has over 600,000 distinct CDR3 sequences, about 20% seen once; the top ten hold roughly 0.85%. This clonotype originated in a human donor in good health. Some libraries in this study had Jurkat cell RNA spiked in. The rearrangement joins TRBV4-1 to TRBJ2-7, with D hard to call. Sample: naive CD8+ T cells from blood, with Jurkat cell RNA spiked in. Subset of the sample: FACS-sorted CD8+CD4-CCR7+CD45RA+ naive T cells. CDR3 region: CASSPREMGTYEQYF. The CDR3 nucleotides are TGCGCCAGCAGTCCCAGAGAGATGGGGACCTACGAGCAGTACTTC.